This T cell receptor beta chain is from a study of a mutant IDH1 vaccine in newly diagnosed glioma. Study background: Averaging roughly 40 years of age, treated patients were around 60% male and 37.5% female.

The germline V and J ends were trimmed by 0 bases and 8 bases, with 10 bases remaining between them. The CDR3 has 12 amino acids. The germline CDR1 and CDR2 sequences are GTSNPN and SVGIG (reference sequence). Time point noted: baseline, week 1 (first vaccination visit). As for treatment: pre-vaccination baseline after standard-of-care therapy. Repertoires were generated with immunoSEQ multiplex PCR, while TCRdb's copy carries only in-frame clones and drops some. Of tens of thousands of clones listed, more than 85% are singletons. The sequencing used PBMCs, collected from a glioma patient treated with radiotherapy, temozolomide or both. This clonotype was obtained from a man aged 45-65 years with glioma. V gene TRBV30 combines with J gene TRBJ1-2; D gene ambiguous. CDR3 DNA: TGTGCCTGGAGTGTACGGACGGCGGGCTACACCTTC. Translation: CAWSVRTAGYTF.